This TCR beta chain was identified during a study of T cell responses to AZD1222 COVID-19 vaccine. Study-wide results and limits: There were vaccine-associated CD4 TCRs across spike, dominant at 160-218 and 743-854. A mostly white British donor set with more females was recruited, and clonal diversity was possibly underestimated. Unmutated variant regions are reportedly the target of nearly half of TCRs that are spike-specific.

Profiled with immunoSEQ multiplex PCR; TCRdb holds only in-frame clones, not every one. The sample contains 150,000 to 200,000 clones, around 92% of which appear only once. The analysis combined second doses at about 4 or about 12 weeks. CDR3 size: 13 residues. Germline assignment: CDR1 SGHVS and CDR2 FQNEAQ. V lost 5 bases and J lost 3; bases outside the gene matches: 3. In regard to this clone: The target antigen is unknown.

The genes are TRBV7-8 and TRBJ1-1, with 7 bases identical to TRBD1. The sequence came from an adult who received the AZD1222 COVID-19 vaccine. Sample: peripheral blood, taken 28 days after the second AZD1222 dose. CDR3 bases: TGTGCCAGCAGCATGCAGGGGGACACTGAAGCTTTCTTT. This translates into CASSMQGDTEAFF.